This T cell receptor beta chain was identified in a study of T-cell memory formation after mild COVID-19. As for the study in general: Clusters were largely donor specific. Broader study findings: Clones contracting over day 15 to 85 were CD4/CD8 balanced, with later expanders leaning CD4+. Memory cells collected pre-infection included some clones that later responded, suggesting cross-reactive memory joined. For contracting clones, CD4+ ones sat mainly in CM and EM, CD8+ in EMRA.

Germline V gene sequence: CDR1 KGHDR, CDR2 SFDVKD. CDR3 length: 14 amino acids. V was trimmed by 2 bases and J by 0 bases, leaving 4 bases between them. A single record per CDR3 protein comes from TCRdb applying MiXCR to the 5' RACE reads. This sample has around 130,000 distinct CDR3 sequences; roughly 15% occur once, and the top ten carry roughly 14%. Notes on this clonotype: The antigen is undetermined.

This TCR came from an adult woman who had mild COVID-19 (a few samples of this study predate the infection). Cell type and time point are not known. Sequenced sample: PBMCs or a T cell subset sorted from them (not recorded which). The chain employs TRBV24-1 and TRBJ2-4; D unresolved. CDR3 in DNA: TGTGCCACCAGTGATTCGGGAGCCAAAAACATTCAGTACTTC. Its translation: CATSDSGAKNIQYF.